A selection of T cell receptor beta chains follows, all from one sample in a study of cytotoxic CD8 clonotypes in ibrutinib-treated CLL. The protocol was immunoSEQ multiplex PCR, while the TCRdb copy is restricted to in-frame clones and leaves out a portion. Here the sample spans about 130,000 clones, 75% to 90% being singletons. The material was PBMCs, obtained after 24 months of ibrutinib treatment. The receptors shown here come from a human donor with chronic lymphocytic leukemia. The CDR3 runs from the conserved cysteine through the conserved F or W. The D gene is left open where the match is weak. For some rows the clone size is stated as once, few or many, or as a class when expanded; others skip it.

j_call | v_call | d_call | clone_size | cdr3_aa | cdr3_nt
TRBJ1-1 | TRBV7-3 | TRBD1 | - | CASSLDRGNTEAFF | TGTGCCAGCAGCTTAGACAGGGGCAACACTGAAGCTTTCTTT
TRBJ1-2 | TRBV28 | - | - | CASRVDQANYGYTF | TGTGCCAGCAGGGTAGATCAAGCTAACTATGGCTACACCTTC
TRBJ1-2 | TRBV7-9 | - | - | CASSFNSILNYGYTF | TGTGCCAGCAGCTTTAACTCTATCTTAAACTATGGCTACACCTTC
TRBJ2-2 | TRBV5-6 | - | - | CASSLVMGTGELFF | TGTGCCAGCAGCTTGGTCATGGGGACCGGGGAGCTGTTTTTT
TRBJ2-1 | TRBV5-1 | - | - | CASSSSVRSMTNEQFF | TGCGCCAGCAGCTCGTCGGTACGGAGCATGACGAATGAGCAGTTCTTC
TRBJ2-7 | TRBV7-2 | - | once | CASSLGPIGEQYF | TGTGCCAGCAGCTTAGGGCCCATTGGCGAGCAGTACTTC
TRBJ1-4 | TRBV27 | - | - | CASRLGEKLFF | TGTGCCAGCAGACTTGGGGAAAAACTGTTTTTT
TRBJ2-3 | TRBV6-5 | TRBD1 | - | CASSYGQGRSTDTQYF | TGTGCCAGCAGTTACGGACAGGGAAGGTCCACAGATACGCAGTATTTT
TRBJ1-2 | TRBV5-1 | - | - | CASSLSETYGYTF | TGCGCCAGCAGCCTCTCAGAAACCTATGGCTACACCTTC
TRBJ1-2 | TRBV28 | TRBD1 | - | CASSSQGRNYGYTF | TGTGCCAGCAGTTCACAGGGGCGGAACTATGGCTACACCTTC
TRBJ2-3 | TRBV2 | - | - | CASSEGAGSADTQYF | TGTGCCAGCAGTGAAGGGGCGGGGTCGGCAGATACGCAGTATTTT
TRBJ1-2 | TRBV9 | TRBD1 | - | CASSPRDRGSYGYTF | TGTGCCAGCAGCCCCCGGGACAGGGGCTCCTATGGCTACACCTTC
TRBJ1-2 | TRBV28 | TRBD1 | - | CASSLGQGQGGYTF | TGTGCCAGCAGTTTAGGACAGGGTCAAGGAGGCTACACCTTC